A selection of T cell receptor beta chains follows, all from one sample in a study of beta chain features in type 1 diabetes. Profiled with immunoSEQ multiplex PCR; TCRdb holds only in-frame clones, not every one. Of roughly 170,000 clones in the sample, approximately 13% were seen once. Sequencing was done on a sample of central memory CD4+ T cells from blood. The receptor set was obtained from a woman under 30 in good health. Each CDR3 is given with its conserved first and last residue. The D gene is left open where the match is weak. The listing skips clone size in some rows; elsewhere it reads once, few, many or a size class.

>.|.|16|TRBJ2-2|TRBV30
TGTGCCTGGAGTGTAGGCTGGCGGTCGAACACCGGGGAGCTGTTTTTT
CAWSVGWRSNTGELFF
>.|.|14|TRBJ2-5|TRBV7-6
TGTGCCAGCAGCTTAGCGGGGGGGCCAGAGACCCAGTACTTC
CASSLAGGPETQYF
>few|TRBD2|15|TRBJ2-1|TRBV5-1
TGCGCCAGCACCTTAGGGACTAGCGGTCACGGTGAGCAGTTCTTC
CASTLGTSGHGEQFF
>.|.|14|TRBJ1-1|TRBV25-1
TGTGCCAGCAGTCAGACGGGAATGAACACTGAAGCTTTCTTT
CASSQTGMNTEAFF
>.|.|12|TRBJ1-2|TRBV7-9
TGTGCCAGCAGCTTAGAAACAGATGGCTACACCTTC
CASSLETDGYTF
>once|.|14|TRBJ1-1|TRBV5-1
TGCGCCAGCAGCTTGAGTGGCATGAACACTGAAGCTTTCTTT
CASSLSGMNTEAFF
>.|.|15|TRBJ2-5|TRBV7-2
TGTGCCAGCAGCTTAGCGCTTGGCAGGGAAGAGACCCAGTACTTC
CASSLALGREETQYF
>.|.|15|TRBJ1-2|TRBV18
TGTGCCAGCTCACCACCGTCGCAGGGAAACTATGGCTACACCTTC
CASSPPSQGNYGYTF
>few|.|13|TRBJ1-4|TRBV27
TGTGCCAGCGCGCCCGTGGGGCATGAAAAACTGTTTTTT
CASAPVGHEKLFF
>once|.|13|TRBJ2-7|TRBV28
TGTGCCAGCAGCCGTGGACAGTCCTACGAGCAGTACTTC
CASSRGQSYEQYF
>.|TRBD1|14|TRBJ2-1|TRBV6-1
TGTGCCAGCAGCACCGGGACAGGGGTACATGAGCAGTTCTTC
CASSTGTGVHEQFF
>few|TRBD2|15|TRBJ2-5|TRBV5-1
TGCGCCAGCAGCAGGCGAGCGGGAGAGAGAGAGACCCAGTACTTC
CASSRRAGERETQYF
>.|.|15|TRBJ1-3|TRBV15
TGTGCCACCAGCAGAGATGCAGGGCGAGGAAACACCATATATTTT
CATSRDAGRGNTIYF
>.|TRBD2|14|TRBJ2-7|TRBV30
TGTGCCTGGAGTTACGGGACTAGAGAGGGGGAGCAGTACTTC
CAWSYGTREGEQYF
>.|.|12|TRBJ1-2|TRBV28
TGTGCCAGCACCGGACAGTACTATGGCTACACCTTC
CASTGQYYGYTF
>few|TRBD1|15|TRBJ1-5|TRBV2
TGTGCCAGCAGAGACCGGACAGGGGGAAATCAGCCCCAGCATTTT
CASRDRTGGNQPQHF